The 24 T cell receptor beta chains given below trace back to one sample, sequenced in a study of OX40 agonist ivuxolimab in advanced cancers. Sequenced by immunoSEQ multiplex PCR; TCRdb stores in-frame clones only, minus some. The profile covers some 15,000 clones, with around four fifths appearing a single time and roughly 30% taken by the ten largest. Here the sequenced sample was CD4+ or CD8+ T cells sorted from blood, taken in a trial of the OX40 agonist ivuxolimab. Every receptor here comes from an adult with an advanced solid tumor such as melanoma, head and neck, liver or kidney cancer.

The chain combines TRBV4-1 with TRBJ2-5; D is ambiguous. Germline CDR1 reads MGHRA; CDR2 reads YSYEKL. Deletions cut 0 bases from V and 1 base from J, with 3 bases between. The CDR3 length is 13 residues. The chain's CDR3 is CASSQEAQETQYF. The CDR3 region has the DNA TGCGCCAGCAGCCAAGAGGCCCAAGAGACCCAGTACTTC.

V is TRBV7-6 and J is TRBJ1-2; 7 bases map to TRBD1. V shed 6 bases and J 7 bases; nucleotides not matched to a gene: 8. The length of the CDR3 is 13 residues. Germline CDR1 and CDR2: SGHVS and FNYEAQ. CDR3 in DNA: TGTGCCAGCAGGGAGACAGGGATGAGTGGCTACACCTTC. This encodes CASRETGMSGYTF.

The chain recombines TRBV4-1 with TRBJ2-7; the D call may be TRBD1 or TRBD2 (5 bases each). Germline loops: CDR1 MGHRA, CDR2 YSYEKL. The CDR3 sequence is 14 residues long. V was trimmed by 1 base and J by 2 bases, leaving 9 bases between them. CDR3 residues: CASSQVLGPYEQYF. For the CDR3, the DNA is TGCGCCAGCAGCCAAGTACTGGGACCCTACGAGCAGTACTTC.

The DNA of the CDR3 is TGTGCCAGCAGCTTGGGGACCATGAACACTGAAGCTTTCTTT. Translated: CASSLGTMNTEAFF. The chain combines TRBV5-6 with TRBJ1-1; D remains ambiguous. V was shortened by 0 bases and J by 0 bases, with 6 bases between the two germline ends. CDR3 size: 14 residues. Germline assignment: CDR1 SGHDT and CDR2 YYEEEE.

This chain links TRBV19 with TRBJ2-7; TRBD1 might be the D (6 bases). The CDR3 has 15 amino acids. V lost 3 bases to trimming and J lost 0 bases, with 12 bases between them. Germline CDR1 is LNHDA and CDR2 is SQIVND (reference sequence). CDR3 DNA: TGTGCCAGTAGTATCCACAGGGTAAGCTCCTACGAGCAGTACTTC. The encoded protein is CASSIHRVSSYEQYF.

The chain combines TRBV9 with TRBJ2-2, with D unclear. Between the trimmed V and J ends, which lost 3 bases and 0 bases, there was a span of 9 bases. Germline CDR1 reads SGDLS; CDR2 reads YYNGEE. The CDR3 has 15 amino acids. CDR3 loop: CASSATRSNTGELFF. CDR3 coding DNA: TGTGCCAGCAGCGCTACCCGATCGAACACCGGGGAGCTGTTTTTT.

DNA of the CDR3: TGTGCCAGCAGCTTTTTGGGGGGCGAGCAGTTCTTC. It translates to CASSFLGGEQFF. V usage is TRBV5-6 and J usage is TRBJ2-1, with D perhaps assigned TRBD1 or TRBD2 (6 bases each). CDR1 and CDR2 (germline): SGHDT, YYEEEE. Trimming took 2 bases from V and 10 from J, leaving 10 bases between them. This CDR3 is built from 12 residues.

V usage is TRBV15 and J usage is TRBJ1-5, with no clear D. The CDR3 covers 16 residues. V was cut by 1 base and J by 0 bases, with 10 bases left in between. Germline V CDR1 and CDR2: LNHNV, YYDKDF (reference sequence). The CDR3 spells CATSRAMALSNQPQHF. The CDR3 nucleotides are TGTGCCACCAGCAGAGCCATGGCCCTTAGCAATCAGCCCCAGCATTTT.

This chain links TRBV7-9 with TRBJ1-2; possibly TRBD1 for D (6 bases). This CDR3 has 12 amino acids. The germline V gene has CDR1 SEHNR and CDR2 FQNEAQ (reference sequence). The V and J ends lost 6 bases and 5 bases respectively, with 10 bases between them. The CDR3 DNA follows: TGTGCCAGCAGTCCAGGACAGTATGGCTACACCTTC. Protein product: CASSPGQYGYTF.

The chain is built from TRBV30 and TRBJ1-5; D is possibly TRBD1 (6 bases). The germline gives CDR1 GTSNPN, CDR2 SVGIG (reference sequence). The V end lost 1 base, the J end lost 10 bases, and 8 bases lay between the germline ends. The CDR3 is 11 amino acids. The DNA of the CDR3 is TGTGCCTGGAGTGCGGGGGGCCCCCAGCATTTT. Translating it yields CAWSAGGPQHF. Full variable domain (missing parts from reference TRBV30 and TRBJ1-5): SQTIHQWPATLVQPVGSPLSLECTVEGTSNPNLYWYRQAAGRGLQLLFYSVGIGQISSEVPQNLSASRPQDRQFILSSKKLLLSDSGFYLCAWSAGGPQHFGDGTRLSIL.

The rearrangement joins TRBV20-1 to TRBJ2-7; D unresolved. Between the trimmed V and J ends, which lost 6 bases and 7 bases, there was a span of 4 bases. Looked up from germline, CDR1 is DFQATT and CDR2 is SNEGSKA (reference sequence). This CDR3 is 8 amino acids long. This CDR3 reads CSAGEQYF. The CDR3 DNA sequence: TGCAGTGCGGGAGAGCAGTACTTC.

This clone was counted a single time. The V call is TRBV7-2, the J call TRBJ2-7; D gene unclear. The CDR3 loop spans 11 amino acids. CDR1 and CDR2 from the germline V gene are SGHTA and FQGNSA. The V end lost 5 bases, the J end lost 2 bases, and 4 bases lay between the germline ends. CDR3 DNA sequence: TGTGCCAGCAGCACAACCTACGAGCAGTACTTC. Its translation: CASSTTYEQYF.

This chain uses TRBV6-6 with TRBJ2-1; D gene uncertain. Germline V CDR1 and CDR2: MNHNY, SVGAGI (reference sequence). The CDR3 contains 11 residues. Trimming stripped 2 bases from V and 7 bases from J, with 3 bases between. DNA of the CDR3: TGTGCCAGCAGTTACGGGAATGAGCAGTTCTTC. Translation: CASSYGNEQFF.

This chain uses TRBV6-4 with TRBJ2-2; 11 nucleotides align to TRBD2. CDR3 length: 18 amino acids. V shed 0 bases, J shed 1 base, and the junction held 4 bases outside the gene matches. The germline V gene has CDR1 MRHNA and CDR2 SNTAGT. CDR3 nucleotides: TGTGCCAGCAGTGACTCAACTAGCGGGGGAGAGAACACCGGGGAGCTGTTTTTT. Protein sequence: CASSDSTSGGENTGELFF.

The chain uses TRBV5-1 and TRBJ2-1; TRBD1 or TRBD2 may be the D gene (5 bases each). Between the trimmed V and J ends, which lost 3 bases and 6 bases, there was a span of 10 bases. Germline CDR1 is SGHRS and CDR2 is YFSETQ. This CDR3 region has 13 residues. In DNA form, the CDR3 reads TGCGCCAGCAGCTCCGGGGCTTTCAATGAGCAGTTCTTC. This sequence encodes CASSSGAFNEQFF. The full variable domain, in which reference TRBV5-1 and TRBJ2-1 provide the parts outside the CDR3, is KAGVTQTPRYLIKTRGQQVTLSCSPISGHRSVSWYQQTPGQGLQFLFEYFSETQRNKGNFPGRFSGRQFSNSRSEMNVSTLELGDSALYLCASSSGAFNEQFFGPGTRLTVL.

The chain carries TRBV29-1 and TRBJ1-2; 7 positions agree with TRBD1. The CDR3 totals 11 residues. V was clipped by 4 bases and J by 4 bases; unmatched bases: 0. Germline CDR1 is SQVTM and CDR2 is ANQGSEA. The DNA for the CDR3 is TGCAGCGTTGGACAGGGCTATGGCTACACCTTC. The encoded protein is CSVGQGYGYTF.

The V call is TRBV6-1, the J call TRBJ1-5; TRBD1 matches at 9 bases. This CDR3 is built from 14 residues. J was trimmed by 16 bases and V by 1 base; bases with no gene match: 11. Germline-derived CDR1 and CDR2 are MNHNS and SASEGT. The CDR3 DNA follows: TGTGCCAGCAGTGAAGACAGGGGGCGCAGGGTCTACCATTTT. Its protein product is CASSEDRGRRVYHF.

A single count supports this clone. The chain is built from TRBV5-6 and TRBJ1-4; unclear D gene. Germline V gene lookup returns CDR1 SGHDT and CDR2 YYEEEE. Trimming pared 2 bases from V and 7 bases from J, leaving 12 bases between. This CDR3 comprises 14 residues. In DNA form, the CDR3 reads TGTGCCAGCAGCTTAGCAGGCCTGGGTGAAAAACTGTTTTTT. Translation: CASSLAGLGEKLFF.

About this clone itself: At the DNA level, this CDR3 is encoded by other sequences in the same sample as well. Written as DNA, the CDR3 is TGTGCCAGTAGTATAGGGGGCGGCAATGAGCAGTTCTTC. This encodes CASSIGGGNEQFF. This rearrangement joins TRBV19 to TRBJ2-1; D is perhaps TRBD1 (5 bases). CDR1 is LNHDA, CDR2 SQIVND, per germline (reference sequence). The V end was cut by 1 base, the J end by 6 bases, with 7 bases between. The CDR3 has 13 amino acids. Together with reference TRBV19 and TRBJ2-1, the CDR3 gives the full variable domain: DGGITQSPKYLFRKEGQNVTLSCEQNLNHDAMYWYRQDPGQGLRLIYYSQIVNDFQKGDIAEGYSVSREKKESFPLTVTSAQKNPTAFYLCASSIGGGNEQFFGPGTRLTVL.

In nucleotides, the CDR3 is TGTGCCAGCAGCGCCAATCCACTCGAGCCCCCTCGTTACTTC. The encoded protein is CASSANPLEPPRYF. This chain uses TRBV5-6 with TRBJ2-5; D remains ambiguous. CDR3 length equals 14 residues. CDR1 and CDR2 from the germline V gene are SGHDT and YYEEEE. Between the trimmed V and J ends, which lost 4 bases and 14 bases, there was a span of 24 bases.

This clone was picked up one time. The gene calls are TRBV7-9 and TRBJ1-3, with D unclear. Per germline, CDR1 SEHNR and CDR2 FQNEAQ (reference sequence). The CDR3 contains 16 residues. Trimming pared 3 bases from V and 1 base from J, leaving 13 bases between. DNA for the CDR3: TGTGCCAGCAGCTTGGTGGTTAGTAAGTCTGGAAACACCATATATTTT. Translating it yields CASSLVVSKSGNTIYF. The full variable domain, in which reference TRBV7-9 and TRBJ1-3 provide the parts outside the CDR3, is DTGVSQNPRHKITKRGQNVTFRCDPISEHNRLYWYRQTLGQGPEFLTYFQNEAQLEKSRLLSDRFSAERPKGSFSTLEIQRTEQGDSAMYLCASSLVVSKSGNTIYFGEGSWLTVV.

The chain uses TRBV7-3 and TRBJ2-7; 8 bases fit TRBD1. Germline V gives CDR1 SGHTA, CDR2 FQGTGA. After removal of 2 bases from V and 5 bases from J, the junction contained 11 bases not matched to a gene. The CDR3 extends over 16 amino acids. The CDR3 is CASSLLPRGLADEQYF. The CDR3 DNA follows: TGTGCCAGCAGCTTACTACCCAGGGGGCTCGCTGACGAGCAGTACTTC.

The chain has TRBV11-1 and TRBJ2-3; D not resolved. V gave up 5 bases and J gave up 3 bases, with 9 bases separating them. CDR3 length equals 13 residues. Germline CDR1 and CDR2: SGHAT and FQDESV (reference sequence). CDR3 in DNA: TGTGCCAGCAGCAAAACCCGGACAGATACGCAGTATTTT. Translated, it gives CASSKTRTDTQYF.

This chain connects TRBV7-9 to TRBJ1-2; D not resolved. In germline, CDR1 is SEHNR, CDR2 FQNEAQ (reference sequence). CDR3 size: 12 residues. V lost 5 bases and J lost 5, with 9 bases in between. In DNA, the CDR3 is TGTGCCAGCAGCCCCGGACTATATGGCTACACCTTC. Translated: CASSPGLYGYTF.